What follows describes a single T cell receptor beta chain. This entry belongs to a study of control samples from healthy donors and cancer patients. The CDR3 sequence is 13 residues long. J lost 6 bases, V lost 1 base, and 1 base had no gene match. Per germline, CDR1 SGHTA and CDR2 FQGNSA. Data came from immunoSEQ multiplex PCR; TCRdb stores just in-frame clones and leaves some out. The table includes under 75,000 clones, over 75% detected once. The sample taken for sequencing was blood. V usage is TRBV7-2 and J usage is TRBJ1-1, with 8 bases identical to TRBD1. This receptor was obtained from a man in his forties or fifties in good health. The CDR3 reads CASSLGTGPEAFF. As DNA, the CDR3 is TGTGCCAGCAGCTTAGGGACAGGGCCTGAAGCTTTCTTT.